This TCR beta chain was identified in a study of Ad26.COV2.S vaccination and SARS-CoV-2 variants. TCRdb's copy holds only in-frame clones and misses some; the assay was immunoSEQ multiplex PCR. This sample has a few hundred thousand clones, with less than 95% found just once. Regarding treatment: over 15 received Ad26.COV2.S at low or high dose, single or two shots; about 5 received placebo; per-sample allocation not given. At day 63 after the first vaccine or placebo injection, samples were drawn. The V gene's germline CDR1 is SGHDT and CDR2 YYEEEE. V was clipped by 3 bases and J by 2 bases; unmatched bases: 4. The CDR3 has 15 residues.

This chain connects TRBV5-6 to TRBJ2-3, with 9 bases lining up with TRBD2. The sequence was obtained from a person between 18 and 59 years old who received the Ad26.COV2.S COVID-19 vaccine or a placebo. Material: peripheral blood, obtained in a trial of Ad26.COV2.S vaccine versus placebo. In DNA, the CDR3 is TGTGCCAGCAGCTCAGGACTAGCGCCCACAGATACGCAGTATTTT. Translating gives CASSSGLAPTDTQYF.